The T cell receptor (beta chain) described here comes from a study of cytomegalovirus exposure and HLA in healthy donors. Study-level points and caveats: Later analysis reportedly placed an Asian-associated ancestry cluster below the roughly 700-donor mean in N-insertions.

The PCR was carried out with 60 Vbeta primers and 13 Jbeta primers. Sequenced by immunoSEQ multiplex PCR; TCRdb stores in-frame clones only, minus some. The table shows about 130,000 clones, with 76% occurring only once. As regards this clone: Its antigen is as yet unknown.

CDR1 and CDR2 from the germline V gene are SGHDT and YYEEEE. The V gene end was trimmed by 4 bases and the J gene end by 5 bases; junction bases not matched to a gene: 11. The CDR3 covers 15 residues. The sequencing sample was made of PBMCs. This chain links TRBV5-6 with TRBJ2-5, with 7 bases fitting TRBD2. The TCR originated in a man aged 45-65 years in good health and CMV-seronegative. CDR3 protein: CASSPTGLGGETQYF. The CDR3 nucleotides are TGTGCCAGCAGCCCGACCGGACTAGGTGGTGAGACCCAGTACTTC.